A selection of T cell receptor beta chains follows, all from one sample in a study of blood T cell repertoires in COVID-19. Profiled with immunoSEQ multiplex PCR; TCRdb holds only in-frame clones, not every one. The data contain 40,000 to 60,000 clones, over 85% of them singletons. The specimen sequenced was peripheral blood. Source of these receptors: a man in his fifties or sixties with COVID-19, enrolled during active disease. CDR3s include the opening cysteine and the closing phenylalanine or tryptophan. The order of the fields is clone size, V gene, D gene, J gene, CDR3 protein, CDR3 DNA. D genes are given only for firm matches. Size is omitted from some rows. Given values are once, few, many or a class for expanded clones.

clone size: NA; V gene: TRBV4-2; D gene: TRBD1; J gene: TRBJ2-5; CDR3 protein: CASSQGYYGTGGGETQYF; CDR3 DNA: TGTGCCAGCAGCCAAGGGTATTACGGCACAGGGGGCGGGGAGACCCAGTACTTC
clone size: NA; V gene: TRBV9; D gene: NA; J gene: TRBJ1-6; CDR3 protein: CASSGTQGGWSPLHF; CDR3 DNA: TGTGCCAGCAGCGGAACACAGGGCGGTTGGTCACCCCTCCACTTT
clone size: NA; V gene: TRBV29-1; D gene: NA; J gene: TRBJ1-1; CDR3 protein: CSVEDPGTEAFF; CDR3 DNA: TGCAGCGTTGAAGACCCAGGCACTGAAGCTTTCTTT
clone size: NA; V gene: TRBV5-5; D gene: TRBD2; J gene: TRBJ2-5; CDR3 protein: CASSHGLAGVQETQYF; CDR3 DNA: TGTGCCAGCAGCCACGGACTAGCGGGAGTTCAAGAGACCCAGTACTTC
clone size: NA; V gene: TRBV5-1; D gene: NA; J gene: TRBJ2-5; CDR3 protein: CASSLGREETQYF; CDR3 DNA: TGCGCCAGCAGCTTGGGAAGAGAAGAGACCCAGTACTTC
clone size: NA; V gene: TRBV3-1/TRBV3-2; D gene: NA; J gene: TRBJ1-2; CDR3 protein: CASSLTDSYGYTF; CDR3 DNA: TGTGCCAGCAGCTTAACGGACAGCTATGGCTACACCTTC
clone size: NA; V gene: TRBV5-1; D gene: TRBD1; J gene: TRBJ2-7; CDR3 protein: CASSLGTGRLPYEQYF; CDR3 DNA: TGCGCCAGCAGCTTGGGGACAGGGCGCTTGCCCTACGAGCAGTACTTC
clone size: NA; V gene: TRBV18; D gene: NA; J gene: TRBJ2-7; CDR3 protein: CASSGSSYEQYF; CDR3 DNA: TGTGCCAGCTCCGGTAGCTCCTACGAGCAGTACTTC
clone size: NA; V gene: TRBV7-2; D gene: TRBD1; J gene: TRBJ2-7; CDR3 protein: CASSLYRGSYEQYF; CDR3 DNA: TGTGCCAGCAGCTTGTACAGGGGTTCCTACGAGCAGTACTTC
clone size: NA; V gene: TRBV3-1/TRBV3-2; D gene: TRBD1; J gene: TRBJ1-6; CDR3 protein: CASSAGTENSPLHF; CDR3 DNA: TGTGCCAGCAGCGCAGGGACAGAGAATTCACCCCTCCACTTT
clone size: NA; V gene: TRBV28; D gene: NA; J gene: TRBJ1-2; CDR3 protein: CASSLWTGVDGYTF; CDR3 DNA: TGTGCCAGCAGTTTATGGACGGGGGTAGATGGCTACACCTTC
clone size: NA; V gene: TRBV24-1; D gene: TRBD2; J gene: TRBJ2-1; CDR3 protein: CATGDFSGDSYNEQFF; CDR3 DNA: TGTGCCACCGGCGATTTCAGCGGGGACTCCTACAATGAGCAGTTCTTC
clone size: NA; V gene: TRBV18; D gene: NA; J gene: TRBJ1-5; CDR3 protein: CASSPSAGNQPQHF; CDR3 DNA: TGTGCCAGCTCACCATCGGCAGGGAATCAGCCCCAGCATTTT
clone size: NA; V gene: TRBV6-1; D gene: TRBD1; J gene: TRBJ1-2; CDR3 protein: CASSDRLQGEGYTF; CDR3 DNA: TGTGCCAGCAGTGATCGGTTACAGGGGGAAGGCTACACCTTC
clone size: NA; V gene: TRBV11-2; D gene: TRBD2; J gene: TRBJ2-3; CDR3 protein: CASSLDRGGWTDTQYF; CDR3 DNA: TGTGCCAGCAGCTTAGATCGGGGGGGATGGACAGATACGCAGTATTTT
clone size: NA; V gene: TRBV2; D gene: NA; J gene: TRBJ1-3; CDR3 protein: CASSEPAGGNTIYF; CDR3 DNA: TGTGCCAGCAGTGAACCGGCAGGTGGAAACACCATATATTTT
clone size: NA; V gene: TRBV6-2/TRBV6-3; D gene: TRBD2; J gene: TRBJ2-1; CDR3 protein: CASSAPLAGVYNEQFF; CDR3 DNA: TGTGCCAGCAGTGCCCCCCTAGCGGGAGTGTACAATGAGCAGTTCTTC
clone size: NA; V gene: TRBV5-4; D gene: NA; J gene: TRBJ1-2; CDR3 protein: CASSFDSYGYTF; CDR3 DNA: TGTGCCAGCAGCTTCGACAGCTATGGCTACACCTTC
clone size: once; V gene: TRBV18; D gene: NA; J gene: TRBJ1-4; CDR3 protein: CASSPTQGRNEKLFF; CDR3 DNA: TGTGCCAGCTCACCGACACAGGGACGTAATGAAAAACTGTTTTTT
clone size: once; V gene: TRBV7-3; D gene: NA; J gene: TRBJ1-1; CDR3 protein: CASSLTGTQEAFF; CDR3 DNA: TGTGCCAGCAGCCTCACCGGGACACAAGAAGCTTTCTTT
clone size: NA; V gene: TRBV18; D gene: TRBD1; J gene: TRBJ1-2; CDR3 protein: CASSQNRGSDGYTF; CDR3 DNA: TGTGCCAGCTCTCAGAACAGGGGATCCGATGGCTACACCTTC
clone size: few; V gene: TRBV25-1; D gene: TRBD2; J gene: TRBJ2-7; CDR3 protein: CASSESGTGRLAGYEQYF; CDR3 DNA: TGTGCCAGCAGTGAATCAGGGACAGGACGACTAGCGGGCTACGAGCAGTACTTC
clone size: once; V gene: TRBV10-1; D gene: TRBD1; J gene: TRBJ1-1; CDR3 protein: CASSESQGVEAFF; CDR3 DNA: TGCGCCAGCAGTGAGTCACAGGGGGTGGAAGCTTTCTTT
clone size: once; V gene: TRBV10-1; D gene: TRBD1; J gene: TRBJ1-2; CDR3 protein: CASSESGQGSGYTF; CDR3 DNA: TGCGCCAGCAGTGAGTCGGGACAGGGAAGTGGCTACACCTTC
clone size: NA; V gene: TRBV5-1; D gene: TRBD1; J gene: TRBJ1-3; CDR3 protein: CASSAQGAVGNTIYF; CDR3 DNA: TGCGCCAGCAGCGCCCAGGGGGCTGTCGGAAACACCATATATTTT
clone size: NA; V gene: TRBV19; D gene: NA; J gene: TRBJ1-6; CDR3 protein: CASSPGQGYSPLHF; CDR3 DNA: TGTGCCAGTAGTCCCGGGCAGGGGTATTCACCCCTCCACTTT
clone size: NA; V gene: TRBV20-1; D gene: TRBD1; J gene: TRBJ2-7; CDR3 protein: CSASGQGIYGEQYF; CDR3 DNA: TGCAGTGCTAGTGGACAGGGTATATACGGCGAGCAGTACTTC
clone size: NA; V gene: TRBV28; D gene: NA; J gene: TRBJ1-5; CDR3 protein: CASSLSGNQPQHF; CDR3 DNA: TGTGCCAGCAGCCTTTCTGGCAATCAGCCCCAGCATTTT
clone size: NA; V gene: TRBV5-1; D gene: NA; J gene: TRBJ1-2; CDR3 protein: CASSPGGSQGTHGYTF; CDR3 DNA: TGCGCCAGCAGCCCGGGGGGTAGTCAGGGCACACATGGCTACACCTTC
clone size: NA; V gene: TRBV2; D gene: NA; J gene: TRBJ1-3; CDR3 protein: CASSETGGFNHGNTIYF; CDR3 DNA: TGTGCCAGCAGTGAAACGGGGGGGTTTAATCATGGAAACACCATATATTTT
clone size: NA; V gene: TRBV5-1; D gene: TRBD2; J gene: TRBJ2-7; CDR3 protein: CASSTTSSGSSYEQYF; CDR3 DNA: TGCGCCAGCAGCACAACGTCTAGCGGGAGCTCCTACGAGCAGTACTTC
clone size: NA; V gene: TRBV9; D gene: TRBD2; J gene: TRBJ2-5; CDR3 protein: CASSVGLVGETQYF; CDR3 DNA: TGTGCCAGCAGCGTCGGACTAGTGGGAGAGACCCAGTACTTC
clone size: NA; V gene: TRBV27; D gene: TRBD1; J gene: TRBJ2-2; CDR3 protein: CASRTWTGTNTGELFF; CDR3 DNA: TGTGCCAGCAGGACCTGGACAGGGACGAACACCGGGGAGCTGTTTTTT
clone size: NA; V gene: TRBV4-2; D gene: TRBD1; J gene: TRBJ1-3; CDR3 protein: CASSQEGTAFSGNTIYF; CDR3 DNA: TGTGCCAGCAGCCAAGAAGGGACAGCTTTCTCTGGAAACACCATATATTTT
clone size: NA; V gene: TRBV12-3/TRBV12-4; D gene: NA; J gene: TRBJ2-7; CDR3 protein: CASSLQTYEQYF; CDR3 DNA: TGTGCCAGCAGTTTACAGACCTACGAGCAGTACTTC